The present TCR beta chain was sequenced within a study of cytomegalovirus exposure and HLA in healthy donors. It was with 60 Vbeta and 13 Jbeta primers that the PCR ran. Clones were read by immunoSEQ multiplex PCR, and TCRdb kept only the in-frame ones, dropping some. The sample lists about 140,000 clones, around 79% occurring once. CDR1 is MDHEN and CDR2 is SYDVKM in the germline V gene. V gave up 3 bases and J gave up 3 bases, with 15 bases separating them. The CDR3 length is 16 residues. The chain has TRBV28 and TRBJ1-5; no definite D call. The source material was PBMCs. The TCR originated in a man aged 40-49 years in good health and CMV-seropositive. The DNA of the CDR3 is TGTGCCAGCAGTTTTAAAGGGCGGGTCGTCAATCAGCCCCAGCATTTT. It specifies CASSFKGRVVNQPQHF. Drawing the rest from reference TRBV28 and TRBJ1-5, the complete variable domain is DVKVTQSSRYLVKRTGEKVFLECVQDMDHENMFWYRQDPGLGLRLIYFSYDVKMKEKGDIPEGYSVSREKKERFSLILESASTNQTSMYLCASSFKGRVVNQPQHFGDGTRLSIL.